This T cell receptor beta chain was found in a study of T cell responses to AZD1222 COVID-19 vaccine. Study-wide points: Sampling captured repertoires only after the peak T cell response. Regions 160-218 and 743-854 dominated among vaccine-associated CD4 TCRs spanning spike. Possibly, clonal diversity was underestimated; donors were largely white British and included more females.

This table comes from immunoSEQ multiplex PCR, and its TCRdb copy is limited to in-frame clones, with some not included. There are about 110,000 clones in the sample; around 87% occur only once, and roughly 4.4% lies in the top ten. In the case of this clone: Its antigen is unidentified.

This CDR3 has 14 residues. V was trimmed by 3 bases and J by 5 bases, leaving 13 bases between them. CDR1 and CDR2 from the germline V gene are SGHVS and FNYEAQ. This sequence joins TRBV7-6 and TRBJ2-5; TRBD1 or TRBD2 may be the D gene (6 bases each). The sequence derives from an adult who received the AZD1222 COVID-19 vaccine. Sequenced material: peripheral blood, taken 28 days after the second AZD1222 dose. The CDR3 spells CASSFPTGGETQYF. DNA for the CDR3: TGTGCCAGCAGCTTCCCGACAGGAGGGGAGACCCAGTACTTC.